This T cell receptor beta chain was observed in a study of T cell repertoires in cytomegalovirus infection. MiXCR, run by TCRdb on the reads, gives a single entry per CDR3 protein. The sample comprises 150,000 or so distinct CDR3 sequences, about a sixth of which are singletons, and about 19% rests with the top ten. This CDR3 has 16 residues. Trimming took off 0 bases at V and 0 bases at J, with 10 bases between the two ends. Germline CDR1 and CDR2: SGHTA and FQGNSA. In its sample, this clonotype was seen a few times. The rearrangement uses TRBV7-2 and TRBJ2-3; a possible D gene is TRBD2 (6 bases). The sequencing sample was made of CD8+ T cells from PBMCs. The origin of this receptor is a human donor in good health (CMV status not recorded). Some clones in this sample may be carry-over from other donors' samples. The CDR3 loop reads CASSLAPAGSTDTQYF. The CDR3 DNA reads TGTGCCAGCAGCTTAGCGCCAGCGGGCAGCACAGATACGCAGTATTTT.